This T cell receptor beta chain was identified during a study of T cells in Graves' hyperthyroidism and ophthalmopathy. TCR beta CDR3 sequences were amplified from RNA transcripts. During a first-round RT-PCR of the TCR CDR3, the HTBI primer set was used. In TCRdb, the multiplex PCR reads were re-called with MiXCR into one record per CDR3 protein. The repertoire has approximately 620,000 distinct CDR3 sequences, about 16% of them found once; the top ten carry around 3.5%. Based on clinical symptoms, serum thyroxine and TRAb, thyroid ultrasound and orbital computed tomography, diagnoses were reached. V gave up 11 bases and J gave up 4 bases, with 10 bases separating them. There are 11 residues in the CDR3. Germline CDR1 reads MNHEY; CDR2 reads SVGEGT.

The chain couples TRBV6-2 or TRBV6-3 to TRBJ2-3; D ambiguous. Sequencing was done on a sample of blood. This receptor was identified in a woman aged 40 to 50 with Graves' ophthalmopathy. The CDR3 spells CAAASADTQYF. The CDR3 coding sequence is TGTGCCGCTGCGAGTGCAGATACGCAGTATTTT.